One and the same sample provided the 12 T cell receptor beta chains below, sequenced in a study of cytomegalovirus exposure and HLA in healthy donors. TCRdb keeps only in-frame clones here, not all; method: immunoSEQ multiplex PCR. This table has around 300,000 clones, 70% to 90% appearing once. The sequenced sample consisted of PBMCs. The receptors were sampled from a woman under 30 in good health and CMV-seronegative.

This sequence joins TRBV6-5 and TRBJ1-1; D perhaps matches TRBD1 (6 bases). Deletions cut 6 bases from V and 7 bases from J, with 18 bases between. Germline V gives CDR1 MNHEY, CDR2 SVGAGI. This CDR3 contains 14 residues. The CDR3 is CASSPAWGGDEAFF. The CDR3 coding sequence is TGTGCCAGCAGCCCGGCATGGGGGGGCGATGAAGCTTTCTTT.

The CDR3 region is CASSPPRQGWFNEKLFF. In DNA, the CDR3 is TGTGCCAGCTCACCACCCCGACAGGGCTGGTTTAATGAAAAACTGTTTTTT. V is TRBV18 and J is TRBJ1-4, with 7 positions matching TRBD1. The germline CDR1 and CDR2 sequences are KGHSH and LQKENI. This CDR3 has 17 residues. The V and J ends lost 0 bases and 4 bases, in that order; junction bases with no gene match: 8. Full variable domain (outside the CDR3, taken from reference TRBV18 and TRBJ1-4): NAGVMQNPRHLVRRRGQEARLRCSPMKGHSHVYWYRQLPEEGLKFMVYLQKENIIDESGMPKERFSAEFPKEGPSILRIQQVVRGDSAAYFCASSPPRQGWFNEKLFFGSGTQLSVL.

The genes are TRBV30 and TRBJ1-6; D gene unclear. Trimming stripped 8 bases from V and 0 bases from J, with 26 bases between. There are 19 residues in the CDR3. Germline assignment: CDR1 GTSNPN and CDR2 SVGIG (reference sequence). The CDR3 is CATESLGRGRSSYNSPLHF. The DNA for the CDR3 is TGTGCCACCGAAAGCCTGGGTCGAGGCCGAAGCTCCTATAATTCACCCCTCCACTTT.

This chain connects TRBV14 to TRBJ1-1, with TRBD1 identical over 8 bases. This CDR3 is 15 amino acids long. Germline values: CDR1 SGHDN, CDR2 FVKESK. With V trimmed by 2 bases and J by 6 bases, 8 bases remained unmatched. This chain's CDR3 is CASSQQTGGGSEAFF. The CDR3 nucleotides read TGTGCCAGCAGCCAACAAACAGGGGGAGGCTCTGAAGCTTTCTTT. Full variable domain (rest looked up from reference TRBV14 and TRBJ1-1): EAGVTQFPSHSVIEKGQTVTLRCDPISGHDNLYWYRRVMGKEIKFLLHFVKESKQDESGMPNNRFLAERTGGTYSTLKVQPAELEDSGVYFCASSQQTGGGSEAFFGQGTRLTVV.

The chain couples TRBV5-1 to TRBJ2-1; TRBD1 agrees at 7 bases. This CDR3 spans 14 amino acids. From germline, CDR1 is SGHRS and CDR2 YFSETQ. Germline trimming cut 3 bases from V and 10 bases from J; bases unmatched to any gene: 10. As DNA, the CDR3 is TGCGCCAGCAGCTATCAACAGGGGTCGGGGGAGCAGTTCTTC. It is translated as CASSYQQGSGEQFF.

The V gene is TRBV6-1, the J gene TRBJ2-6; no clear D. Germline V CDR1 and CDR2: MNHNS, SASEGT. The CDR3 runs to 15 residues. V was trimmed by 4 bases and J by 2 bases, leaving 9 bases between them. The CDR3 protein is CASSVRGTGANVLTF. The DNA for the CDR3 is TGTGCCAGCAGTGTACGAGGAACTGGGGCCAACGTCCTGACTTTC.

This chain connects TRBV2 to TRBJ2-7; 7 positions match TRBD1. The ends lost 3 bases at V and 3 bases at J; junction bases unmatched: 5. CDR3 size: 14 residues. CDR1 is SNHLY and CDR2 is FYNNEI in the germline V gene. This chain's CDR3 is CASSEGTVFYEQYF. For the CDR3, the DNA is TGTGCCAGCAGTGAGGGGACAGTCTTCTACGAGCAGTACTTC.

The chain links TRBV15 to TRBJ1-1, with a weak D call TRBD1 (6 bases). The germline V gene has CDR1 LNHNV and CDR2 YYDKDF (reference sequence). The V gene lost 3 bases and the J gene lost 4 bases, with 12 bases spanning the gap. The CDR3 totals 14 residues. The CDR3 protein is CATSSARGATEAFF. In DNA form, the CDR3 reads TGTGCCACCAGCAGCGCCCGGGGGGCCACTGAAGCTTTCTTT.

CDR3 bases: TGTGCCTGGAGGAACAGGGGACACGGCTATGGCTACACCTTC. Translated: CAWRNRGHGYGYTF. The chain combines TRBV30 with TRBJ1-2, with 7 nucleotides matching TRBD1. Germline V gene data show CDR1 as GTSNPN and CDR2 as SVGIG (reference sequence). There are 14 residues in the CDR3. V shed 3 bases, J shed 4 bases, and the junction held 8 bases outside the gene matches.

This clone was seen a few times. This rearrangement joins TRBV30 to TRBJ1-1; the D gene is possibly TRBD1 (5 bases). The CDR3 has 14 residues. The ends were cut back, 4 bases at V and 3 bases at J, with 15 bases in the middle. Germline assignment: CDR1 GTSNPN and CDR2 SVGIG (reference sequence). The CDR3 sequence is CAWTREGRDTEAFF. CDR3 nucleotides: TGTGCCTGGACCAGGGAGGGTAGGGACACTGAAGCTTTCTTT.

This clone was detected only once. V and J are TRBV5-1 and TRBJ2-7, with a possible D match to TRBD2 (6 bases). Germline CDR1 SGHRS, CDR2 YFSETQ. The V end was cut by 3 bases, the J end by 6 bases, with 7 bases between. This CDR3 contains 11 residues. The CDR3 bases are TGCGCCAGCAGCTCGGAGGGCGAGCAGTACTTC. Residues: CASSSEGEQYF.

The chain's CDR3 is CSVVTSGFLSYNEQFF. CDR3 nucleotides: TGCAGCGTTGTCACTAGCGGGTTCCTCTCCTACAATGAGCAGTTCTTC. The V and J genes are TRBV29-1 and TRBJ2-1; 9 nucleotides agree with TRBD2. Trimming cost V 4 bases and J 0 bases; bases outside gene matches: 7. The CDR3 runs to 16 residues. The germline V gene has CDR1 SQVTM and CDR2 ANQGSEA.